These 10 T cell receptor beta chains originate from one sample sequenced in a study of monozygotic twins with cystic fibrosis. The method was immunoSEQ multiplex PCR; TCRdb's version includes in-frame clones alone and lacks a portion of them. The table has roughly 35,000 clones, 84% seen once. Sequencing was performed on blood. These receptor sequences come from a girl aged 2 to 10 with cystic fibrosis.

CDR3 bases: TGTGCCAGCAGCTTGGCGGGACCGAACACTGAAGCTTTCTTT. It codes for CASSLAGPNTEAFF. The chain uses TRBV5-4 and TRBJ1-1, with D possibly TRBD1 on 5 matching bases. Trimming left V 0 bases short and J 1 base short, with 7 bases between. The germline V gene encodes CDR1 SGHNT and CDR2 YYREEE (reference sequence). This CDR3 comprises 14 residues.

Only one count was recorded for this clone. This chain links TRBV5-1 with TRBJ2-3, with 8 bases fitting TRBD2. The CDR3 is 17 residues long. Trimming took 0 bases from V and 2 from J; bases not matched to a gene: 8. Germline lookup yields CDR1 SGHRS and CDR2 YFSETQ. As DNA, the CDR3 is TGCGCCAGCAGCTTGGCCAGTAGCGGGGCACCCACAGATACGCAGTATTTT. This translates into CASSLASSGAPTDTQYF.

The chain carries TRBV18 and TRBJ2-7, with a possible D match to TRBD2 (6 bases). Germline CDR1 and CDR2: KGHSH and LQKENI. The length of the CDR3 is 13 residues. V gave up 6 bases and J gave up 1 base, with 10 bases separating them. This CDR3 reads CASSPGLSYEQYF. The CDR3 coding sequence is TGTGCCAGCTCCCCGGGACTGTCCTACGAGCAGTACTTC.

This chain uses TRBV7-9 with TRBJ1-1; 9 bases map to TRBD1. The germline gives CDR1 SEHNR, CDR2 FQNEAQ (reference sequence). After removal of 2 bases from V and 3 bases from J, the junction contained 4 bases not matched to a gene. The CDR3 runs to 15 residues. CDR3 region: CASSLLDRGDTEAFF. Here the CDR3 DNA reads TGTGCCAGCAGCTTACTAGACAGGGGGGACACTGAAGCTTTCTTT.

This clone was found a few times. The chain couples TRBV4-1 to TRBJ1-1, with 8 positions matching TRBD1. After removal of 0 bases from V and 4 bases from J, the junction contained 10 bases not matched to a gene. Germline V gives CDR1 MGHRA, CDR2 YSYEKL. This CDR3 spans 17 amino acids. CDR3 bases: TGCGCCAGCAGCCAAGAGGGCCAGGGGGCGGCGGGCACTGAAGCTTTCTTT. It specifies CASSQEGQGAAGTEAFF.

The chain is built from TRBV7-2 and TRBJ2-3; no firm D call. Per germline, CDR1 SGHTA and CDR2 FQGNSA. With 1 base removed from V and 1 base from J, the gap between germline ends came to 9 bases. The CDR3 is made up of 15 amino acids. The CDR3 DNA is TGTGCCAGCAGCTTAGGACTTTACCGCACAGATACGCAGTATTTT. Translating gives CASSLGLYRTDTQYF.

CDR3 DNA sequence: TGTGCCAGCAGCTTAGTGCACAGGAGCCAAGAGACCCAGTACTTC. Amino acid sequence: CASSLVHRSQETQYF. V is TRBV7-2 and J is TRBJ2-5; a weak D match, TRBD1 (5 bases). V shed 1 base and J shed 1 base, with 10 bases lying between them. Germline loops: CDR1 SGHTA, CDR2 FQGNSA. The CDR3 has 15 amino acids.

CDR3 sequence: CASSDGRGGWDTQYF. For the CDR3, the DNA is TGTGCCAGCAGTGACGGTCGGGGGGGCTGGGATACGCAGTATTTT. The genes are TRBV2 and TRBJ2-3, with 8 bases matching TRBD2. The J segment lost 6 bases and the V segment lost 3 bases, leaving 8 bases of the junction unmatched. The CDR3 extends over 15 amino acids. Per germline, CDR1 SNHLY and CDR2 FYNNEI.

The rearrangement links TRBV29-1 to TRBJ1-1, with 7 bases identical to TRBD1. Trimming at V came to 6 bases and at J to 8 bases, leaving 6 bases not matched to a gene. Germline lookup yields CDR1 SQVTM and CDR2 ANQGSEA. CDR3 size: 11 residues. As DNA, the CDR3 is TGCAGCGTAGGGGGCCAGGGGGAAGCTTTCTTT. Translation: CSVGGQGEAFF. The full variable domain, its missing parts supplied by reference TRBV29-1 and TRBJ1-1, is SAVISQKPSRDICQRGTSLTIQCQVDSQVTMMFWYRQQPGQSLTLIATANQGSEATYESGFVIDKFPISRPNLTFSTLTVSNMSPEDSSIYLCSVGGQGEAFFGQGTRLTVV.

This clone was detected a few times. The V call is TRBV5-1, the J call TRBJ2-2; 7 nucleotides line up with TRBD1. This CDR3 spans 15 amino acids. Trimming cost V 6 bases and J 2 bases; bases outside gene matches: 7. Germline lookup yields CDR1 SGHRS and CDR2 YFSETQ. The chain's CDR3 is CASMVGQTNTGELFF. The CDR3 DNA is TGCGCCAGCATGGTGGGACAGACTAACACCGGGGAGCTGTTTTTT.